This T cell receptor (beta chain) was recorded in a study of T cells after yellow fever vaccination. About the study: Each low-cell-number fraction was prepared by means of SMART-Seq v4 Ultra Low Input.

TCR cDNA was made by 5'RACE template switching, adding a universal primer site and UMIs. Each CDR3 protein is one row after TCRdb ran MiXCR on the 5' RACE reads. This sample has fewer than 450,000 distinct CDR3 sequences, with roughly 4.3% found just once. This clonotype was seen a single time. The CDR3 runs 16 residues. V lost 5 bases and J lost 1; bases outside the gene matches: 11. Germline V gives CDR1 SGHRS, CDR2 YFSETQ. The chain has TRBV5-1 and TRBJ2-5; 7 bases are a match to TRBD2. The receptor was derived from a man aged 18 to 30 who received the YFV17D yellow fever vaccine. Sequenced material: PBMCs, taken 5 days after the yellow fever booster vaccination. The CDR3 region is CASSPGGSSPQETQYF. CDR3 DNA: TGCGCCAGCAGTCCCGGGGGGTCTTCTCCCCAAGAGACCCAGTACTTC.